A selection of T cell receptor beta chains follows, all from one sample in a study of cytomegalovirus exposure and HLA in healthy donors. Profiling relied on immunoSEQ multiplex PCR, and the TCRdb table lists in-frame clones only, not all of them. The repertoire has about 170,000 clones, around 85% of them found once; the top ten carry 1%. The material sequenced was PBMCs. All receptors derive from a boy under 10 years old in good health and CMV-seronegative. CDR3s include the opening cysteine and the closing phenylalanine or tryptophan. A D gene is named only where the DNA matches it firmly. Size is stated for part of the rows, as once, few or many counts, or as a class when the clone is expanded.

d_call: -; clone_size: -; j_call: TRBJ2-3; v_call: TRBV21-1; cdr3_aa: CASSKVRGGTWSTDTQYF; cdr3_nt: TGTGCCAGCAGCAAAGTAAGAGGAGGGACGTGGAGCACAGATACGCAGTATTTT
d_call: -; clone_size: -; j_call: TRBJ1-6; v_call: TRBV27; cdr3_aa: CASSQHGRPSSYNSPLHF; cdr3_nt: TGTGCCAGCAGTCAGCACGGCAGGCCGAGCTCCTATAATTCACCCCTCCACTTT
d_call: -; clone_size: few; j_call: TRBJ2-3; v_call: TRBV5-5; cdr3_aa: CASSFGLGTDTQYF; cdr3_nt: TGTGCCAGCAGCTTCGGACTGGGGACAGATACGCAGTATTTT
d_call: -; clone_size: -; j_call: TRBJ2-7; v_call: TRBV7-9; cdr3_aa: CSSSSRFPYEQYF; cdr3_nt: TGTTCCAGCAGCTCCAGGTTCCCCTACGAGCAGTACTTC
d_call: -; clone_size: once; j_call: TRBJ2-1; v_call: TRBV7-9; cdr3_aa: CASSGSTQGSSYNEQFF; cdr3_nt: TGTGCCAGCAGCGGATCCACACAGGGAAGCTCCTACAATGAGCAGTTCTTC
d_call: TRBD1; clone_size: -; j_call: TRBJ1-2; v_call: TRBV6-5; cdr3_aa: CASSYSGGDGYTF; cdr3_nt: TGTGCCAGCAGTTACTCAGGGGGCGATGGCTACACCTTC
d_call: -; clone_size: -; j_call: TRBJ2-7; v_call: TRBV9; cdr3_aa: CASSVDPPGGSRDEQYF; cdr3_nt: TGTGCCAGCAGCGTAGACCCCCCTGGAGGGAGTAGGGACGAGCAGTACTTC
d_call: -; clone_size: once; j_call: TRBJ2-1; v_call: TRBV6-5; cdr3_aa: CASSFLNDRPYNEQFF; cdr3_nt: TGTGCCAGCAGTTTCCTAAACGACAGACCCTACAATGAGCAGTTCTTC
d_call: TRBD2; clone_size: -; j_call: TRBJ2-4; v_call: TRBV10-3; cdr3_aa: CAISESLAGGRGKNIQYF; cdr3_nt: TGTGCCATCAGTGAGTCACTAGCGGGGGGGCGAGGCAAAAACATTCAGTACTTC
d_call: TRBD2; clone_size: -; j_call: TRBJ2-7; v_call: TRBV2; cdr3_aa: CASSEPFAGEEQYF; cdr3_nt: TGTGCCAGCAGTGAACCCTTCGCGGGGGAAGAGCAGTACTTC
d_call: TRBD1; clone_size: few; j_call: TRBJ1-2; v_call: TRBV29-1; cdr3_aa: CSVYRGLGYGYTF; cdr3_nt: TGCAGCGTGTACAGGGGGCTAGGGTATGGCTACACCTTC
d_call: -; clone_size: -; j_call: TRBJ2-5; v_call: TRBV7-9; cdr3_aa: CSSSRPQGSEETQYF; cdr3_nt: TGTTCCAGCAGCCGACCCCAGGGTTCGGAAGAGACCCAGTACTTC
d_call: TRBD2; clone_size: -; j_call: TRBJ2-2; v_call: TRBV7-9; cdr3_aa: CSSSGAVVDTGELFF; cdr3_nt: TGTTCCAGCAGCGGGGCGGTCGTAGACACCGGGGAGCTGTTTTTT
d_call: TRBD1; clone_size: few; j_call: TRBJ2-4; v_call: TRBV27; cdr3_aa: CASSGTGLIAKNIQYF; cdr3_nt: TGTGCCAGCAGTGGGACAGGGTTAATAGCCAAAAACATTCAGTACTTC
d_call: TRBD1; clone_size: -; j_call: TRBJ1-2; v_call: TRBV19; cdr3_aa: CASMVPGGQGSRGYTF; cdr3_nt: TGTGCCAGCATGGTCCCGGGGGGACAGGGATCTAGAGGCTACACCTTC
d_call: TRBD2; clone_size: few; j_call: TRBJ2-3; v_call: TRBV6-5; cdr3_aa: CATTTSGGHTQYF; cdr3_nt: TGTGCCACCACGACTAGCGGGGGCCATACGCAGTATTTT
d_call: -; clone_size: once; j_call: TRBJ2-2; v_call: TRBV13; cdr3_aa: CASSLGLAGELFF; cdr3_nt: TGTGCCAGCAGCTTAGGGCTAGCGGGGGAGCTGTTTTTT
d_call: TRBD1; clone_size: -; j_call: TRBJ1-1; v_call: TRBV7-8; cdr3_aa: CASSLTGGISTEAFF; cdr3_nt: TGTGCCAGCAGCCTGACAGGGGGGATTTCCACTGAAGCTTTCTTT
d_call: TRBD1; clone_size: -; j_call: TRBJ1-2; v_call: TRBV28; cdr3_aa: CASSYRDRVYGYTF; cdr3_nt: TGTGCCAGCAGTTACCGGGACAGGGTTTATGGCTACACCTTC
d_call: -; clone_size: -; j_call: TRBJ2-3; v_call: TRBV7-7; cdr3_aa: CASSLTDIADTQYF; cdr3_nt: TGTGCCAGCAGCCTCACAGATATCGCAGATACGCAGTATTTT
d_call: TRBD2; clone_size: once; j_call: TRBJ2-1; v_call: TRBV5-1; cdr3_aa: CASSSGTSGYNEQFF; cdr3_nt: TGCGCCAGCAGCTCCGGGACTAGCGGTTACAATGAGCAGTTCTTC
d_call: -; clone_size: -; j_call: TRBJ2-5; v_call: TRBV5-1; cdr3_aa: CASSLVGSGGETQYF; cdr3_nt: TGCGCCAGCAGCTTGGTTGGTTCAGGGGGGGAGACCCAGTACTTC
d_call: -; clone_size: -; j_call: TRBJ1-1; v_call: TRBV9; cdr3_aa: CASSPYLNTEAFF; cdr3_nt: TGTGCCAGCAGCCCGTATTTGAACACTGAAGCTTTCTTT
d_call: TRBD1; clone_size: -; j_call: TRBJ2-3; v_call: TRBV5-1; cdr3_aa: CASSSTGLSTDTQYF; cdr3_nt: TGCGCCAGCAGCTCGACAGGGCTCAGCACAGATACGCAGTATTTT
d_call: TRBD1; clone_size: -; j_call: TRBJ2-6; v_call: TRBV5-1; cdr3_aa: CASSLQPTGNGANVPTF; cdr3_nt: TGCGCCAGCAGCCTGCAGCCGACAGGGAATGGGGCCAACGTCCCGACTTTC
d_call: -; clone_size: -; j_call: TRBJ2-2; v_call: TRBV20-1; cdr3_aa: CSVRGTGELFF; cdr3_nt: TGCAGTGTAAGGGGGACCGGGGAGCTGTTTTTT